This T cell receptor (beta chain) was identified in a study of blood T cell repertoires in COVID-19. All enrollees were about 18 to 89 years old and from roughly 26 US areas. Which cohort a participant joined came from the clinical history participants gave. For recovered donors of Cohort 3, there were two negative PCRs, clearance, or symptom resolution. Only in-frame clones appear in the TCRdb table, and some are missing; sequencing was by immunoSEQ multiplex PCR. The sample yields 300,000 to 450,000 clones, around 87% seen once. V lost 5 bases and J lost 1; bases outside the gene matches: 7. The germline CDR1 and CDR2 sequences are SGHNT and YENEEA. This CDR3 is 16 amino acids long.

The TCR was taken from a man aged 25 to 40 who had recovered from COVID-19. The chain joins TRBV11-3 to TRBJ1-1; 10 positions match TRBD1. Sequencing was done on a sample of PBMCs or T cells enriched from blood (not recorded which). Here the CDR3 reads CASSPGTGEGNTEAFF. The DNA of the CDR3 is TGTGCCAGCAGCCCCGGGACAGGGGAAGGGAACACTGAAGCTTTCTTT.